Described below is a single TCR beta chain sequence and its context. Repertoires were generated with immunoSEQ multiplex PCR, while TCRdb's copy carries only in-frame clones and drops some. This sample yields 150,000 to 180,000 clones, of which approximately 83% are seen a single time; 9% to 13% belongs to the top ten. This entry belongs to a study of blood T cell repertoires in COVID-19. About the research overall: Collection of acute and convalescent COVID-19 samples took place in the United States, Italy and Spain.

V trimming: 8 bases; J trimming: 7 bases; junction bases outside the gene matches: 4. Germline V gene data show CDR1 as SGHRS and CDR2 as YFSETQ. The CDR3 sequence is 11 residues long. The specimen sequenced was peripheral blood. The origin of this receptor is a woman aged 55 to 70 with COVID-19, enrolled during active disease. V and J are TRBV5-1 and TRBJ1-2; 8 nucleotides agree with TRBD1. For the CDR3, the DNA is TGCGCCAGTCGACAGGGGCTTGGCTACACCTTC. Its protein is CASRQGLGYTF. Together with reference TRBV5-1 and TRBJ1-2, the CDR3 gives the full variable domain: KAGVTQTPRYLIKTRGQQVTLSCSPISGHRSVSWYQQTPGQGLQFLFEYFSETQRNKGNFPGRFSGRQFSNSRSEMNVSTLELGDSALYLCASRQGLGYTFGSGTRLTVV.